This T cell receptor (beta chain) was found in a study of T-cell memory formation after mild COVID-19. One entry per CDR3 protein, called by TCRdb with MiXCR from the 5' RACE reads. The table lists under 300,000 distinct CDR3 sequences, roughly 18% of them singletons. Germline CDR1 reads LGHNA; CDR2 reads YSLEER. The CDR3 length is 15 residues. The ends were cut back, 3 bases at V and 3 bases at J, with 12 bases in the middle. The chain employs TRBV4-3 and TRBJ2-1, with D perhaps matching TRBD1 (7 bases). The receptor's source is a man between 18 and 35 years old who had mild COVID-19 (a few samples of this study predate the infection). Cell type and time point are not known. The sequenced material came from PBMCs or a T cell subset sorted from them (not recorded which). The CDR3 DNA reads as TGCGCCAGCAGCCACGGGCGGGACAGCTACAATGAGCAGTTCTTC. Its protein is CASSHGRDSYNEQFF.